These 5 T cell receptor beta chains were sequenced from one sample in a study of cytomegalovirus exposure and HLA in healthy donors (dated by TCRdb to about 2017). Library preparation employed the immunoSEQ multiplex PCR assay. In its TCRdb copy, this immuneACCESS table keeps in-frame sequences only and misses some clones. Where compared with another copy, unresolved V genes explain less than half of these, and the others have no known cause. The sample contains 170,000 or so clones, approximately 83% of them found a single time. Under 3.5% of the sample is held by the ten biggest clonotypes. The sequencing sample was made of PBMCs. Receptors were obtained from a young woman in good health and CMV-seropositive.

J is TRBJ1-2 and V is TRBV4-1; D might be TRBD1 (6 bases). Germline CDR1 reads MGHRA; CDR2 reads YSYEKL. V lost 0 bases, J lost 8 bases, and 19 bases lay in between. This CDR3 is 16 amino acids long. This chain's CDR3 is CASSQDPWGGTTGYTF. The DNA of the CDR3 is TGCGCCAGCAGCCAAGATCCGTGGGGGGGCACTACGGGCTACACCTTC.

The chain recombines TRBV7-9 with TRBJ1-4; 8 nucleotides line up with TRBD1. V gave up 3 bases and J gave up 6 bases; unmatched junction bases: 3. Germline-derived CDR1 and CDR2 are SEHNR and FQNEAQ (reference sequence). There are 14 residues in the CDR3. CDR3 bases: TGTGCCAGCAGCTTTTCAGGGGGCGATGAAAAACTGTTTTTT. It codes for CASSFSGGDEKLFF.

This clone was detected a few times. The chain uses TRBV6-5 and TRBJ1-3; no firm D call. The germline gives CDR1 MNHEY, CDR2 SVGAGI. This CDR3 region has 14 residues. Trimming stripped 6 bases from V and 0 bases from J, with 9 bases between. CDR3 sequence (DNA): TGTGCCAGCAGCCGACAAGTCTCTGGAAACACCATATATTTT. Its protein is CASSRQVSGNTIYF.

The rearrangement links TRBV9 to TRBJ1-2; TRBD1 agrees at 10 bases. Germline V lookup: CDR1 SGDLS, CDR2 YYNGEE. The CDR3 runs 14 residues. The ends lost 0 bases at V and 8 bases at J; junction bases unmatched: 4. CDR3 nucleotide sequence: TGTGCCAGCAGCGTAGTTTCGGGACAGGGGGGCTACACCTTC. It encodes CASSVVSGQGGYTF.

The CDR3 loop reads CASSIGQGGTDTQYF. The CDR3 coding sequence is TGTGCCAGTAGTATAGGTCAGGGGGGCACAGATACGCAGTATTTT. The chain couples TRBV19 to TRBJ2-3; 7 nucleotides line up with TRBD1. Looked up from germline, CDR1 is LNHDA and CDR2 is SQIVND (reference sequence). The CDR3 is 15 amino acids. V was pared by 1 base and J by 1 base, with 2 bases of the junction left unmatched.